This TCR beta chain came from a study of T-cell reconstitution after alpha-beta-depleted transplantation in children (dated by TCRdb to the mid-2010s). Notes on the research overall: Using TCR repertoire profiling, the study followed T-cell immune reconstitution in a quantitative way in children after TCRalphabeta/CD19-depleted allogeneic hematopoietic cell transplantation.

The library was obtained by PCR. Sequencing was carried out with an Illumina HiSeq 2500. Molecular barcoding was employed in the preparation of TCR libraries, with unique molecular identifiers being used to normalize TCRbeta repertoire quantification. TCRdb ran its own pipeline on the public reads, namely fastp trimming at Q25 and MiXCR clone calling, and kept in-frame beta chains. Each CDR3 protein gets just one entry, which takes the most common genes and DNA from the rows behind it. This sample is represented by approximately 230,000 distinct CDR3 sequences; roughly 25% of them were singletons. The ten largest clonotypes hold about 5% of the sample. Findings and caveats that apply to the study as a whole: The apparently early recovery of alphabetaT-cell counts about two months after transplant reportedly depended on only several hundred rapidly expanded clones that came from non-depleted graft cells. Over subsequent months, a decline in hyperexpanded clone frequencies was noted, and after one year, T-cell counts and TCRbeta diversity were mostly ascribed to newly produced T cells. In some patients, the high TCRbeta diversity seen at day 60 was put down to recipient T cells and intrathymic progenitors that had survived conditioning.

As concerns this clonotype: Its antigen has not been determined. Base quality data are lacking; no much larger clone is found one base away.

The sample's treatment or condition label, in plain terms: allogeneic hematopoietic cell transplantation with graft depleted of TCRalphabeta T cells and CD19 B cells. Transplant recipients were children who received TCRalphabeta/CD19-depleted allogeneic hematopoietic cell grafts. For CDR1 and CDR2, the germline V gene (reference sequence) lists SGHNT and YYREEE. Trimming takes 4 bases from V and 5 bases from J, and the germline ends sit 13 bases apart. Inclusive of the bounding cysteine and phenylalanine, the CDR3 is 14 residues long. Only the CDR3 region is kept as DNA, spanning 42 bases read in frame from base 1.

The chain is assembled from TRBV5-4 and TRBJ2-1; the D gene is possibly TRBD1 or TRBD2, each agreeing over 5 bases. The input for sequencing was PBMCs, mostly from graft donor cells, taken 360 days after TCRalphabeta/CD19-depleted stem cell transplant. The TCR comes from a female patient between 2 and 15 years old who had a stem cell transplant for congenital amegakaryocytic thrombocytopenia, so the T cells may come from the graft donor. The CDR3 here reads CASSTGTDDNEQFF. At the DNA level, the sequence is TGTGCCAGCAGCACCGGGACGGACGACAATGAGCAGTTCTTC. This CDR3, with the reference TRBV5-4 and TRBJ2-1 proteins standing in past its ends, gives the full variable domain ETGVTQSPTHLIKTRGQQVTLRCSSQSGHNTVSWYQQALGQGPQFIFQYYREEENGRGNFPPRFSGLQFPNYSSELNVNALELDDSALYLCASSTGTDDNEQFFGPGTRLTVL.